The present T cell receptor beta chain was sequenced within a study of blood T cell repertoires in COVID-19. Turning to the study itself: Italy, Spain and the United States were the sources of the convalescent and acute COVID-19 samples. T cells, B-cell-depleted T cells, or PBMCs supplied cDNA or gDNA.

Data came from immunoSEQ multiplex PCR; TCRdb stores just in-frame clones and leaves some out. This table has fewer than 80,000 clones, about nine tenths appearing once. Trimming left V 1 base short and J 8 bases short, with 12 bases between. The CDR3 length is 13 residues. Germline CDR1 is SGHRS and CDR2 is YFSETQ. This clone occurred once. This sequence originates from a human donor in a cohort sampled during active COVID-19. Sequenced input: peripheral blood. This chain links TRBV5-1 with TRBJ1-2; D uncertain. This chain's CDR3 is CASSLFEAEGYTF. In DNA, the CDR3 is TGCGCCAGCAGCTTGTTTGAAGCCGAAGGCTACACCTTC.